This is a list of T cell receptor beta chains from one sample in a study of regulatory T cells in long-lasting Graves disease. TCRdb ran MiXCR on the multiplex PCR reads and lists one entry per CDR3 protein. The table includes 440,000 or so distinct CDR3 sequences, about 15% detected once. This sample was shared with a second study, whose subject was T cells in Graves' hyperthyroidism and ophthalmopathy.

This specimen consisted of peripheral blood mononuclear cells (PBMCs), obtained at new diagnosis, from a patient treated with antithyroid drugs. The receptors were gathered from a woman in her twenties or thirties with Graves disease. The CDR3 runs from the conserved cysteine through the conserved F or W. Fields, in order: clone size, V gene, J gene, D gene, CDR3 length, CDR3 DNA, CDR3 protein. D genes are given only for firm matches. Clone size, where shown, is once, few, many, or a class for clones that have expanded.

size: few; V: TRBV27; J: TRBJ2-7; D: TRBD1; length: 14; DNA: TGTGCCAGCAGTTTACGGTCAGGGGGAAACGAGCAGTACTTC; CDR3: CASSLRSGGNEQYF
size: many; V: TRBV6-1; J: TRBJ1-5; D: -; length: 13; DNA: TGTGCCAGCGAGAGGGGAAGCAATCAGCCCCAGCATTTT; CDR3: CASERGSNQPQHF
size: -; V: TRBV10-1; J: TRBJ2-7; D: -; length: 15; DNA: TGCGCCAGCAGTGAGTCGAAGGCGGGACCCTACGAGCAGTACTTC; CDR3: CASSESKAGPYEQYF
size: many; V: TRBV24-1; J: TRBJ1-1; D: -; length: 11; DNA: TGTGCCACCAGTGACAGCCGACTTACCTTATTT; CDR3: CATSDSRLTLF
size: -; V: TRBV12-3/TRBV12-4; J: TRBJ2-1; D: TRBD2; length: 15; DNA: TGTGCCAGCAGCCGGCCACTAGCGGGACACAATGAGCAGTTCTTC; CDR3: CASSRPLAGHNEQFF
size: many; V: TRBV10-3; J: TRBJ2-1; D: TRBD1; length: 15; DNA: TGTGCCATCAGTCAAGACAGGGACGCCTACAATGAGCAGTTCTTC; CDR3: CAISQDRDAYNEQFF
size: few; V: TRBV5-1; J: TRBJ2-5; D: -; length: 14; DNA: TGCGCCAGCAGCTTGTCCCCAAGGGGAGAGACCCAGTACTTC; CDR3: CASSLSPRGETQYF
size: many; V: TRBV20-1; J: TRBJ2-7; D: TRBD2; length: 16; DNA: TGCAGTGCTCAGGGACTAGCGGGAGTGGGAAGCTACGAGCAGTACTTC; CDR3: CSAQGLAGVGSYEQYF
size: -; V: TRBV11-3; J: TRBJ1-2; D: TRBD1; length: 13; DNA: TGTGCCAGCGATATTGGGACAGGCTATGGCTACACCTTC; CDR3: CASDIGTGYGYTF
size: -; V: TRBV6-1; J: TRBJ1-1; D: -; length: 14; DNA: TGTGCCAGCAGTGAATTTGGGGGGAGCACTGAAGCTTTCTTT; CDR3: CASSEFGGSTEAFF
size: -; V: TRBV7-3; J: TRBJ1-1; D: -; length: 13; DNA: TGTGCCAGCAGCCGCCGGTGGGGCACTGAAGCTTTCTTT; CDR3: CASSRRWGTEAFF
size: many; V: TRBV6-1; J: TRBJ1-5; D: TRBD1; length: 15; DNA: TGTGCCAGCAGTGACCGGGACAGGCCAGGTCAGCCCCAGCATTTT; CDR3: CASSDRDRPGQPQHF
size: many; V: TRBV2; J: TRBJ2-5; D: TRBD2; length: 16; DNA: TGTGCCAGCAGTGAGATAGCGGGAGGGAGCCAAGAGACCCAGTACTTC; CDR3: CASSEIAGGSQETQYF
size: many; V: TRBV12-3/TRBV12-4; J: TRBJ1-2; D: TRBD1; length: 14; DNA: TGTGCCAGCAGCTTACAGGGGGCCCTATACGGCTACACCTTC; CDR3: CASSLQGALYGYTF
size: many; V: TRBV6-2/TRBV6-3; J: TRBJ2-3; D: -; length: 15; DNA: TGTGCCAGCAGTTTAGCGCGGCCTAGCACAGATACGCAGTATTTT; CDR3: CASSLARPSTDTQYF
size: many; V: TRBV27; J: TRBJ2-6; D: TRBD2; length: 17; DNA: TGTGCCAGCAGCCTGACTAGCGGGCTTTCTGGGGCCAACGTCCTGACTTTC; CDR3: CASSLTSGLSGANVLTF
size: many; V: TRBV4-1; J: TRBJ2-7; D: TRBD1; length: 15; DNA: TGCGCCAGCAGCCAACCGGGACAGTCATCCTACGAGCAGTACTTC; CDR3: CASSQPGQSSYEQYF
size: -; V: TRBV12-3/TRBV12-4; J: TRBJ2-7; D: -; length: 17; DNA: TGTGCCAGCACTACCCAGAGCTCCTCCGGGTTACGCTACGAGCAGTACTTC; CDR3: CASTTQSSSGLRYEQYF
size: many; V: TRBV18; J: TRBJ1-1; D: -; length: 13; DNA: TGTGCCAGCTCCCCAGAGGTTGCCACTGAAGCTTTCTTT; CDR3: CASSPEVATEAFF
size: many; V: TRBV20-1; J: TRBJ2-7; D: TRBD2; length: 14; DNA: TGCAGTGCCAACGGACTAGCGGGCGCCTACGAGCAGTACTTC; CDR3: CSANGLAGAYEQYF
size: once; V: TRBV28; J: TRBJ2-5; D: TRBD1; length: 17; DNA: TGTGCCAGCAGTTCACCCGCAGGGGGCGCGGTCGAAGGGACCCAGTACTTC; CDR3: CASSSPAGGAVEGTQYF
size: many; V: TRBV28; J: TRBJ1-1; D: TRBD1; length: 17; DNA: TGTGCCAGCAGTTTACCGGGACAGGGGGTTCAGAACACTGAAGCTTTCTTT; CDR3: CASSLPGQGVQNTEAFF
size: many; V: TRBV7-2; J: TRBJ2-7; D: TRBD2; length: 17; DNA: TGTGCCAGCAGCCCTAGGTCGGCTAGCGGGAGTGCCTACGAGCAGTACTTC; CDR3: CASSPRSASGSAYEQYF
size: few; V: TRBV29-1; J: TRBJ2-7; D: -; length: 13; DNA: TGCAGCGTTGTCCAGTCAAACGGTTACGAGCAGTACTTC; CDR3: CSVVQSNGYEQYF
size: few; V: TRBV2; J: TRBJ2-5; D: -; length: 14; DNA: TGTGCCAGCAGTGAATCTTCGTTCGGGGAGACCCAGTACTTC; CDR3: CASSESSFGETQYF
size: -; V: TRBV12-3/TRBV12-4; J: TRBJ2-5; D: TRBD2; length: 15; DNA: TGTGCCAGCAGTAATGTCGGGGGGGCTCGGGAGACCCAGTACTTC; CDR3: CASSNVGGARETQYF
size: -; V: TRBV7-8; J: TRBJ2-7; D: TRBD2; length: 14; DNA: TGTGCCAGCACCACTAGCGGCCTCGTCGCCGAGCAGTACTTC; CDR3: CASTTSGLVAEQYF
size: many; V: TRBV28; J: TRBJ2-1; D: -; length: 15; DNA: TGTGCCAGCAGTTCCCTCGCCGCCCGGGGGAATGAGCAGTTCTTC; CDR3: CASSSLAARGNEQFF
size: few; V: TRBV5-6; J: TRBJ2-7; D: TRBD2; length: 15; DNA: TGTGCCAGCAGCTCGGGACTAGCGGTCTCCTACGAGCAGTACTTC; CDR3: CASSSGLAVSYEQYF
size: many; V: TRBV11-2; J: TRBJ1-2; D: -; length: 15; DNA: TGTGCCAGCAGCTTAGCACCGGCCCCTAACTATGGCTACACCTTC; CDR3: CASSLAPAPNYGYTF
size: few; V: TRBV30; J: TRBJ2-3; D: TRBD2; length: 15; DNA: TGTGCCTGGAGTCCCGGGGGGGCCTTCACAGATACGCAGTATTTT; CDR3: CAWSPGGAFTDTQYF
size: many; V: TRBV29-1; J: TRBJ2-3; D: TRBD2; length: 17; DNA: TGCAGCGTTGTGACGGGTTTCCTAGCGGGAAGGACAGATACGCAGTATTTT; CDR3: CSVVTGFLAGRTDTQYF
size: -; V: TRBV20-1; J: TRBJ2-5; D: -; length: 14; DNA: TGCAGTGCTCCCGGTGGGAGGATTAGAGAGACCCAGTACTTC; CDR3: CSAPGGRIRETQYF
size: few; V: TRBV6-1; J: TRBJ1-1; D: -; length: 16; DNA: TGTGCCAGCAGCGACCGACCCGGGACGGTGAACACTGAAGCTTTCTTT; CDR3: CASSDRPGTVNTEAFF
size: -; V: TRBV20-1; J: TRBJ2-2; D: -; length: 14; DNA: TGCAGTGTGGCGACGGACGCGAACACCGGGGAGCTGTTTTTT; CDR3: CSVATDANTGELFF